This T cell receptor (beta chain) was sequenced for a study of vaccination and CD4 T cells after COVID-19. At the Johns Hopkins FTIC core, DNA taken from cultured CD4+ T cells was sequenced by way of the Oncomine TCR Beta short-read assay. Extraction of genomic DNA was performed on cultured CD4+ T cells. TCRdb re-analysed the PCR reads in MiXCR, keeping a single row per CDR3 protein. The repertoire holds more than 15,000 distinct CDR3 sequences, around three fifths seen once, with 7.5% in the top ten. CDR3 length: 17 residues. With V trimmed by 2 bases and J by 4 bases, 9 bases remained unmatched. Germline V CDR1 and CDR2: KGHSH, LQKENI. A remark on this clonotype: Antigen specificity is unknown.

As for treatment: roughly 10-day PBMC culture with coronavirus spike peptide pools or control peptides (ViraFEST assay). This chain connects TRBV18 to TRBJ2-2, with 8 bases identical to TRBD1. Source material: CD4+ T cells from blood, cultured in vitro. The receptor was isolated from a human donor who had recovered from COVID-19. CDR3 amino acids: CASSPTQGGRGTGELFF. The CDR3 DNA follows: TGTGCCAGCTCACCAACACAGGGGGGCCGTGGCACCGGGGAGCTGTTTTTT.